These T cell receptor beta chains were read from a single sample in a study of regulatory T cells in long-lasting Graves disease. A single record per CDR3 protein comes from TCRdb applying MiXCR to the multiplex PCR reads. The table has almost 350,000 distinct CDR3 sequences, 15% to 20% seen once. Sequencing used peripheral blood mononuclear cells (PBMCs), obtained when the disease was refractory, from a patient treated with antithyroid drugs. The receptors originated from a female donor with Graves disease. CDR3s include the opening cysteine and the closing phenylalanine or tryptophan. A D gene is named only where the DNA matches it firmly. Clone size is given for some rows only: seen once, a few or many times, or a class if the clone is expanded.

TRBV11-2	TRBJ2-5	many	.	TGTGCCAGCAGCCCAGAGGGTTCCCAAGAGACCCAGTACTTC	CASSPEGSQETQYF
TRBV28	TRBJ1-2	many	.	TGTGCCAGCAGTCCCGAAATGACGGGCAACTATGGCTACACCTTC	CASSPEMTGNYGYTF
TRBV28	TRBJ2-5	many	TRBD2	TGTGCCAGCAGCGACTCGACAGGGAACCCCGCGGGAGGGGTAGAGACCCAGTACTTC	CASSDSTGNPAGGVETQYF
TRBV2	TRBJ1-5	many	.	TGTGCCAGCAGTGAGGGGGGGGCGCGTCAGCCCCAGCATTTT	CASSEGGARQPQHF
TRBV19	TRBJ1-3	.	TRBD1	TGTGCCAGTAGTATACCGCGTAACAGGGGGCTCTCTGGAAACACCATATATTTT	CASSIPRNRGLSGNTIYF
TRBV28	TRBJ1-4	.	TRBD1	TGTGCCAGCCTCCCGGGACAGGGAAAGGAAAAACTGTTTTTT	CASLPGQGKEKLFF
TRBV7-2	TRBJ2-7	many	TRBD1	TGTGCCAGCAGCCGATACGGACAGGTGTCGTACGAGCAGTACTTC	CASSRYGQVSYEQYF
TRBV20-1	TRBJ2-1	.	TRBD1	TGCAGTGTTCAGAGAAGGACAGGGACGTACAATGAGCAGTTCTTC	CSVQRRTGTYNEQFF
TRBV28	TRBJ1-4	many	.	TGTGCCAGCAGTTTATCACTTGCAACTAATGAAAAACTGTTTTTT	CASSLSLATNEKLFF
TRBV7-9	TRBJ2-1	many	TRBD2	TGTGCCAGCAGCCAAACGGGACTACCCTCCTACAATGAGCAGTTCTTC	CASSQTGLPSYNEQFF
TRBV4-1	TRBJ1-5	.	TRBD1	TGCGCCAGCAGCCAATTTCCGGGACAGACCAATTTGTACAATCAGCCCCAGCATTTT	CASSQFPGQTNLYNQPQHF
TRBV7-2	TRBJ2-2	few	.	TGTGCGACCAAGGGCCTGAACACCGGGGAGCTGTTTTTT	CATKGLNTGELFF
TRBV7-9	TRBJ2-4	many	.	TGTGCCAGCAGCTTAGGGGGAGCCAAAAACATTCAGTACTTC	CASSLGGAKNIQYF